The present T cell receptor beta chain was sequenced within a study of T cell responses to AZD1222 COVID-19 vaccine. With V trimmed by 7 bases and J by 4 bases, 12 bases remained unmatched. Germline V gene data show CDR1 as SGHAT and CDR2 as FQNNGV. CDR3 length: 15 residues. The table lists this clone with a few counts. Using immunoSEQ multiplex PCR, the repertoire was profiled, and TCRdb retains in-frame clones only, with some absent. The sample contains about 140,000 clones, over 75% of which appear only once. The chain links TRBV11-2 to TRBJ1-1, with TRBD1 matching 7 bases. This clonotype was obtained from an adult in good health. The sample here was peripheral blood, taken on day 0 of AZD1222 vaccination. This chain's CDR3 is CASTQWTGTGTEAFF. The CDR3 DNA reads TGTGCCAGCACCCAATGGACAGGAACAGGCACTGAAGCTTTCTTT.